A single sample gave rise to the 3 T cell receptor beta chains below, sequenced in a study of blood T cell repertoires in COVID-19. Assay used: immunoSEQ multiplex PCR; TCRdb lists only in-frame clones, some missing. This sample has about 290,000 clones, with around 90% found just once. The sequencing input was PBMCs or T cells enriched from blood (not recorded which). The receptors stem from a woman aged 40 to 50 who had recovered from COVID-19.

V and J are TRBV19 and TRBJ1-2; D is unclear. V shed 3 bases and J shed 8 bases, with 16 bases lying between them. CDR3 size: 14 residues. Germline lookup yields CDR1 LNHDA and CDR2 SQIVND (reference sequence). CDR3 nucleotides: TGTGCCAGTAGTATGGGCAGCCCGTTGAGAGGCTACACCTTC. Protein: CASSMGSPLRGYTF.

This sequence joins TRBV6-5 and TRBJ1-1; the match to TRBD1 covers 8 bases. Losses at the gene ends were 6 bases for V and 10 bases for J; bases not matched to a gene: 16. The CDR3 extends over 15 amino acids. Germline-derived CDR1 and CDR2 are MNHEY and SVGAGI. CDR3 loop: CASSRLVYRGVSAFF. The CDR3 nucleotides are TGTGCCAGCAGCCGATTAGTTTACAGGGGGGTGTCAGCTTTCTTT.

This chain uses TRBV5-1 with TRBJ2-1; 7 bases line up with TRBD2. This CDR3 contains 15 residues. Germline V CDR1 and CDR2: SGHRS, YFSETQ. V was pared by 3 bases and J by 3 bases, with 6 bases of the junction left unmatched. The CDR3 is CASSSLAGDYNEQFF. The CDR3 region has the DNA TGCGCCAGCAGCTCCCTCGCGGGGGACTACAATGAGCAGTTCTTC.